This T cell receptor (beta chain) was retrieved from a study of T cell repertoires in cytomegalovirus infection. There are a few counts of this clonotype. The antigen is unknown. TCRdb re-derived calls from the reads in MiXCR, one entry per CDR3 protein. This sample has roughly 990,000 distinct CDR3 sequences, with less than 40% found just once. The CDR3 extends over 17 amino acids. V lost 6 bases and J 0 bases, leaving 19 bases between the germline ends. Germline V lookup: CDR1 MNHEY, CDR2 SVGEGT. This chain joins TRBV6-2 or TRBV6-3 and TRBJ2-3; maybe TRBD2 (5 bases). Material: cultured CD8+ T cells from PBMCs, obtained from culture after CMV antigen stimulation. The source of this sequence is a human donor in good health (CMV status not recorded). Some clones in this sample may be carry-over from other donors' samples. The DNA of the CDR3 is TGTGCCAGCAGCGACACTGCCCCGGGGTTTAGCACAGATACGCAGTATTTT. It codes for CASSDTAPGFSTDTQYF.